What follows are 6 T cell receptor beta chains derived from one specimen sequenced in a study of CD8+ T cells in alopecia areata. RNA was isolated and reverse transcribed to cDNA, the sequencing template. Sequencing used immunoSEQ multiplex PCR; TCRdb keeps in-frame clones, though not all of them. The repertoire holds approximately 280,000 clones, with 58% as singletons. Documented treatment: oral pan-JAK inhibitor, 5-10 mg twice daily. This material consisted of CD4+ T cells sorted from blood, taken at week 24, from a patient treated with tofacitinib. These receptors all stem from a human donor with alopecia areata.

The chain uses TRBV27 and TRBJ1-6; no reliable D call. Per germline, CDR1 MNHEY and CDR2 SMNVEV (reference sequence). The length of the CDR3 is 13 residues. V was cut by 3 bases and J by 9 bases, with 9 bases left in between. The DNA of the CDR3 is TGTGCCAGCAGTTTGTTCGATGGTTCACCCCTCCACTTT. This encodes CASSLFDGSPLHF.

The chain recombines TRBV29-1 with TRBJ1-2; TRBD1 aligns across 7 bases. CDR3 size: 14 residues. Per germline, CDR1 SQVTM and CDR2 ANQGSEA. Trimming cost V 7 bases and J 8 bases; bases outside gene matches: 16. This CDR3 reads CSAAPLDRARGYTF. The CDR3 nucleotides read TGCAGCGCCGCCCCCTTAGACAGGGCGCGAGGCTACACCTTC.

Details on this clone: At one of its ends the junction is not consistent with the germline gene, which may arise from a read error. This rearrangement joins TRBV2 to TRBJ2-1; D call uncertain. Germline CDR1 reads SNHLY; CDR2 reads FYNNEI. The CDR3 length is 12 residues. CDR3 protein: CASSELRAIYVF. In DNA form, the CDR3 reads TGTGCCAGCAGTGAGCTCAGAGCGATTTACGTCTTC.

About this clone itself: In the same sample, other DNA sequences code for this CDR3. The chain combines TRBV5-1 with TRBJ1-1; tentative D call: TRBD1 (5 bases). Per germline, CDR1 SGHRS and CDR2 YFSETQ. The V end was cut by 0 bases, the J end by 4 bases, with 10 bases between. The CDR3 contains 14 residues. CDR3 protein: CASSLGRGGTEAFF. The CDR3, as DNA: TGCGCCAGCAGCTTGGGCCGGGGCGGCACTGAAGCTTTCTTT.

This chain joins TRBV28 and TRBJ2-5; 9 nucleotides line up with TRBD1. Germline CDR1 reads MDHEN; CDR2 reads SYDVKM. The CDR3 is 18 amino acids. V lost 6 bases, J lost 2 bases, and 16 bases stayed unmatched. The CDR3 region has the DNA TGTGCCAGCAGGCTACCGGGACAGGGCCGAGGGGGTCAAGAGACCCAGTACTTC. Amino acid sequence: CASRLPGQGRGGQETQYF.

This chain links TRBV27 with TRBJ2-5; a possible D gene is TRBD2 (5 bases). Trimming pared 3 bases from V and 5 bases from J, leaving 16 bases between. The CDR3 is made up of 15 amino acids. Germline V gene lookup returns CDR1 MNHEY and CDR2 SMNVEV (reference sequence). The DNA of the CDR3 is TGTGCCAGCAGTTTTTATAGCCCAACGGGGGAGACCCAGTACTTC. It translates to CASSFYSPTGETQYF.